This TCR beta chain came from a study of human T cells and chemical hapten exposure. In TCRdb, the RACE reads were re-called with MiXCR into one record per CDR3 protein. The table records around 130,000 distinct CDR3 sequences, roughly 9.5% of them present only once. The germline V gene has CDR1 GTSNPN and CDR2 SVGIG (reference sequence). The CDR3 has 15 residues. The V and J ends lost 2 bases and 1 base respectively, with 12 bases between them. Time point defined: healthy volunteer bleed at 2 weeks. From whole blood left unfractionated, total RNA was extracted. This clonotype was obtained from a male donor in good health. Some clones in this sample may be carry-over from other donors' samples. V is TRBV30 and J is TRBJ2-1; maybe TRBD1 (5 bases). Sequencing was done on a sample of whole blood. Written as DNA, the CDR3 is TGTGCCTGGAGTATGGGGCAGTCATCCTACAATGAGCAGTTCTTC. Translation: CAWSMGQSSYNEQFF.